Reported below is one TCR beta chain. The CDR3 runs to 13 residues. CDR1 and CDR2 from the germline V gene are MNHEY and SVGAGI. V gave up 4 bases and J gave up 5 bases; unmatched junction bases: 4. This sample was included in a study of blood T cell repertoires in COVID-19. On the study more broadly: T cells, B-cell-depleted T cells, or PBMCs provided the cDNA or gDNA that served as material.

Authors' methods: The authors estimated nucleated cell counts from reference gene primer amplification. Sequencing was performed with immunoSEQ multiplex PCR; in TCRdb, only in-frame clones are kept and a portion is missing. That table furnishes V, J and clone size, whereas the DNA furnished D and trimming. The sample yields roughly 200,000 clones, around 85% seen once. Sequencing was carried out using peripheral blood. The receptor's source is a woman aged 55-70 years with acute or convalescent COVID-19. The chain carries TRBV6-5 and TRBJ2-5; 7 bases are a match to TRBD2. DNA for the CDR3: TGTGCCAGCAGTTGGGGGGGAATTGAGACCCAGTACTTC. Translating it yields CASSWGGIETQYF.